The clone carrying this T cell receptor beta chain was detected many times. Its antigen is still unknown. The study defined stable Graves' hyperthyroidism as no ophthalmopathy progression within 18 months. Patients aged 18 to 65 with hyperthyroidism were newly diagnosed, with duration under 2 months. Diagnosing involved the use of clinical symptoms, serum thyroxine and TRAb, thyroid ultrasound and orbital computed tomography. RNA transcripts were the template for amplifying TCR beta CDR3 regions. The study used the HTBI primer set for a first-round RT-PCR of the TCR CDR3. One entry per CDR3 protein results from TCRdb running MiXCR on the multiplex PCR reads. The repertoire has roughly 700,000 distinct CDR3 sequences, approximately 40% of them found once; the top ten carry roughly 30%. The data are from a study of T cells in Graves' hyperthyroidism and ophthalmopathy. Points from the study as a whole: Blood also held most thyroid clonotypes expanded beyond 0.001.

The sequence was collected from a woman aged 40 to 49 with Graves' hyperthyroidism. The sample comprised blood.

CDR3 coding DNA: TGTGCCAGTAGTATGTTACAGACGGAAAAACTGTTTTTT. Amino acids: CASSMLQTEKLFF. This chain links TRBV19 with TRBJ1-4; D not resolved. CDR3 length: 13 amino acids. CDR1 and CDR2 from the germline V gene are LNHDA and SQIVND (reference sequence). With 3 bases removed from V and 8 bases from J, the gap between germline ends came to 10 bases.